These 16 T cell receptor beta chains share one sample of origin, sequenced in a study of blood T cell repertoires in COVID-19. Repertoires were generated with immunoSEQ multiplex PCR, while TCRdb's copy carries only in-frame clones and drops some. The table shows approximately 60,000 clones, with approximately 80% occurring only once. Sequencing was carried out using peripheral blood. The source of these receptors is a man aged 55 to 70 with acute or convalescent COVID-19.

The genes are TRBV28 and TRBJ2-2; the match to TRBD1 covers 7 bases. V lost 5 bases and J lost 7; bases outside the gene matches: 10. The germline V gene has CDR1 MDHEN and CDR2 SYDVKM. This CDR3 has 15 residues. CDR3 in amino acids: CASSGTVPVFGELFF. The DNA of the CDR3 is TGTGCCAGCAGTGGGACAGTCCCCGTCTTCGGGGAGCTGTTTTTT.

The chain uses TRBV7-3 and TRBJ1-6; D remains ambiguous. The germline V gene has CDR1 SGHTA and CDR2 FQGTGA. The CDR3 is 13 amino acids. V gave up 4 bases and J gave up 7 bases, with 8 bases separating them. The DNA for the CDR3 is TGTGCCAGCAGCTCCGGACTGAATTCACCCCTCCACTTT. As protein: CASSSGLNSPLHF.

The V and J genes are TRBV2 and TRBJ2-7, with 10 nucleotides matching TRBD2. The germline V gene has CDR1 SNHLY and CDR2 FYNNEI. CDR3 length: 13 residues. With V trimmed by 8 bases and J by 0 bases, 1 base remained unmatched. The CDR3 DNA is TGTGCCAGCGCTAGCGGGAGCTCCTACGAGCAGTACTTC. Residues: CASASGSSYEQYF.

Many counts were recorded for this clone. The V call is TRBV3-1 (or the pseudogene TRBV3-2), the J call TRBJ1-5; D is undetermined. Germline CDR1 LGHDT, CDR2 YNNKEL (reference sequence). V lost 4 bases and J lost 4, with 8 bases in between. The CDR3 totals 13 residues. CDR3 sequence reads: CASSRRTNQPQHF. The DNA of the CDR3 is TGTGCCAGCAGCCGGCGGACTAATCAGCCCCAGCATTTT.

The V gene is TRBV18, the J gene TRBJ2-2; 7 nucleotides line up with TRBD1. Per the germline V gene, CDR1 is KGHSH and CDR2 is LQKENI. V was pared by 8 bases and J by 3 bases, with 9 bases of the junction left unmatched. The length of the CDR3 is 15 residues. CDR3 in DNA: TGTGCCAGCCGCCTGGGACAGAAAGACACCGGGGAGCTGTTTTTT. It codes for CASRLGQKDTGELFF. Full variable domain (remainder filled in from reference TRBV18 and TRBJ2-2): NAGVMQNPRHLVRRRGQEARLRCSPMKGHSHVYWYRQLPEEGLKFMVYLQKENIIDESGMPKERFSAEFPKEGPSILRIQQVVRGDSAAYFCASRLGQKDTGELFFGEGSRLTVL.

The rearrangement joins TRBV7-2 to TRBJ1-5; 8 positions match TRBD1. The CDR3 is 15 amino acids. The germline V gene encodes CDR1 SGHTA and CDR2 FQGNSA. V dropped 1 base and J dropped 2; count of bases not matched to a gene: 1. The CDR3 DNA sequence: TGTGCCAGCAGCTTAGAGACAGGGGGCAATCAGCCCCAGCATTTT. Protein: CASSLETGGNQPQHF.

This chain links TRBV2 with TRBJ1-5; 12 bases are a match to TRBD1. The junction had 6 bases not matched to a gene; V was cut back by 7 bases and J by 5 bases. Germline lookup yields CDR1 SNHLY and CDR2 FYNNEI. The CDR3 consists of 15 residues. The CDR3: CASISGTGGYQPQHF. In DNA form, the CDR3 reads TGTGCCAGCATCTCCGGGACAGGGGGCTATCAGCCCCAGCATTTT.

The table lists this clone with a few counts. The DNA of the CDR3 is TGTGCCAGCAGTTGGACAGGGGGCCAGCAGCCCCAGCATTTT. Its translation is CASSWTGGQQPQHF. The chain combines TRBV6-2 or TRBV6-3 with TRBJ1-5; 11 bases are shared with TRBD1. The V gene end was trimmed by 4 bases and the J gene end by 7 bases; junction bases not matched to a gene: 3. Germline lookup yields CDR1 MNHEY and CDR2 SVGEGT. There are 14 residues in the CDR3.

This chain joins TRBV11-2 and TRBJ2-1, with TRBD1 as a possible D gene (7 bases). Looked up from germline, CDR1 is SGHAT and CDR2 is FQNNGV. The ends were cut back, 3 bases at V and 8 bases at J, with 20 bases in the middle. This CDR3 contains 16 residues. DNA for the CDR3: TGTGCCAGCAGCTTGGCGTGGCAGGGGGGAAGCGATGAGCAGTTCTTC. It translates to CASSLAWQGGSDEQFF.

V and J are TRBV27 and TRBJ2-3; TRBD2 agrees at 15 bases. The CDR3 has 16 amino acids. Germline CDR1 and CDR2: MNHEY and SMNVEV (reference sequence). The V segment lost 6 bases and the J segment 5 bases; nucleotides outside the gene matches: 6. The DNA for the CDR3 is TGTGCCAGCAGCAGGACTAGCGGGAGGGTCGGAGATACGCAGTATTTT. Its protein is CASSRTSGRVGDTQYF.

J is TRBJ1-1 and V is TRBV3-1 (or the pseudogene TRBV3-2), with 8 bases matching TRBD1. The CDR3 length is 16 residues. Trimming at V came to 4 bases and at J to 1 base, leaving 8 bases not matched to a gene. Germline assignment: CDR1 LGHDT and CDR2 YNNKEL (reference sequence). CDR3 DNA: TGTGCCAGCAGCCGGGCAGGGGGCAGGGGGAACACTGAAGCTTTCTTT. It specifies CASSRAGGRGNTEAFF.

The chain uses TRBV7-8 and TRBJ1-3; no definite D call. V dropped 2 bases and J dropped 6 bases, with 8 bases sitting between them. The CDR3 runs 13 residues. CDR1 is SGHVS and CDR2 is FQNEAQ in the germline V gene. The CDR3 DNA reads TGTGCCAGCAGCTTAAAACTTGAAAACACCATATATTTT. It translates to CASSLKLENTIYF.

The rearrangement joins TRBV6-5 to TRBJ1-4; 7 bases fit TRBD1. The CDR3 loop spans 15 amino acids. V was clipped by 6 bases and J by 7 bases; unmatched bases: 11. The germline gives CDR1 MNHEY, CDR2 SVGAGI. The CDR3 nucleotides read TGTGCCAGCAGGGATGTAGGGGGCCGGGGTGAAAAACTGTTTTTT. The encoded protein is CASRDVGGRGEKLFF.

The gene calls are TRBV18 and TRBJ2-5; 10 nucleotides match TRBD2. The junction had 5 bases not matched to a gene; V was cut back by 11 bases and J by 2 bases. Germline V gene lookup returns CDR1 KGHSH and CDR2 LQKENI. The CDR3 covers 13 residues. The CDR3 nucleotides are TGTGCCGGTAGCGGGAGGACACAAGAGACCCAGTACTTC. Translation gives CAGSGRTQETQYF. The full variable domain, in which reference TRBV18 and TRBJ2-5 provide the parts outside the CDR3, is NAGVMQNPRHLVRRRGQEARLRCSPMKGHSHVYWYRQLPEEGLKFMVYLQKENIIDESGMPKERFSAEFPKEGPSILRIQQVVRGDSAAYFCAGSGRTQETQYFGPGTRLLVL.

The gene calls are TRBV7-8 and TRBJ2-2; a possible D gene is TRBD1 (6 bases). The V and J ends lost 5 bases and 1 base respectively, with 14 bases between them. The V gene's germline CDR1 is SGHVS and CDR2 FQNEAQ. The CDR3 covers 16 residues. The CDR3 DNA is TGTGCCAGCAGCATACGTCCGGGACAGAACACCGGGGAGCTGTTTTTT. Translating gives CASSIRPGQNTGELFF.

J is TRBJ2-2 and V is TRBV5-1; 10 bases are shared with TRBD2. Trimming removed 4 bases from V and 2 bases from J; junction bases left unmatched: 5. Germline V gene lookup returns CDR1 SGHRS and CDR2 YFSETQ. The CDR3 is made up of 16 amino acids. The CDR3 sequence: CASSTPSGRNTGELFF. Here the CDR3 DNA reads TGCGCCAGCAGCACCCCTAGCGGGAGAAACACCGGGGAGCTGTTTTTT.